The entry that follows covers one T cell receptor (beta chain) sequence. Based on its abundance in the sample, this clonotype is medium-sized (0.01 to 0.1%). The target of this receptor is not known. Base qualities were left out, and no much larger clone turns up one base away. Inclusive of the bounding cysteine and phenylalanine, the CDR3 is 12 residues long. The entry retains the CDR3 DNA only, 36 bases that are in frame from base 1. For CDR1 and CDR2, the germline V gene lists SQVTM and ANQGSEA. A distance of 14 bases separates the germline ends of V and J, which lose 7 bases and 5 bases respectively. The record originates from a study of HIV-infected patients and healthy controls (dated by TCRdb to the mid-2010s). Regarding the study in general: The question the study tested was whether immune perturbation and reconstitution could be captured by deep TCR repertoire sequencing of small blood samples from HIV patients. Overall results and qualifications from the work: Compared with untreated HIV+ repertoires, healthy control repertoires had roughly threefold more distinct CDR3s and a higher Shannon diversity. Alpha-beta chain pairing was not determined in the samples. Using whole blood restricted sequencing depth and prevented separating the dynamics of distinct T-cell subpopulations. The study cohorts differed slightly in age and sex profile, but those differences did not account for the observed differences in diversity. Differing numbers of distinct sequences in patients and controls hindered comparison, and size-matching assigned excessive weight to rare events in the HIV-infected data. In HIV-infected patients, the apparent post-therapy recovery of the Gini index was not replicated in size-matched repertoire data. Processing included only sixteen HIV-infected individuals, and this was regarded by the authors as a major limit on how widely the findings apply. Donor HLA types were not determined in the study. Eight alpha and eight beta V genes showed significantly different mean usage between HIV-infected patients and controls. Most CMV-associated CDR3s became more frequent during therapy, although their change was not significant, whereas HIV-associated CDR3s showed a significant decrease in frequency. Significantly higher mean Gini indices were seen in HIV-infected repertoires than in controls, possibly reflecting oligoclonality. MAIT cell alpha-chain CDR3s were found at high frequency in healthy controls but were severely depleted in HIV+ repertoires. Both the Jaccard index and the count of highly shared sequences showed that healthy controls shared more CDR3s between individuals than HIV+ patients did.

Whole blood was used without cell fractionation, so the repertoire reflected all unsorted peripheral T cells. Ten uninfected healthy donors were sampled as controls, and about 40% of these ten donors were sampled twice roughly 14 weeks apart. For RNA extraction, less than 3 ml of peripheral blood was drawn into Tempus tubes. The TURBO-DNase kit was used to remove leftover genomic DNA, and GLOBINclear was used to deplete globin mRNA. Roughly 490 ng RNA was reverse transcribed with SuperScript III using primers against the alpha and beta constant regions. Alpha and beta chain libraries were generated separately via chain-specific third strand synthesis with multiplexing indices. In the protocol, all rearrangements within a chain were amplified with a single primer pair so that primer bias was avoided, and molecular barcodes were added to each cDNA molecule. T4 RNA Ligase 1 joined purified cDNA to a 5' RACE adapter that carried a random hexamer and the SP2 sequencing primer site. Second strand synthesis was performed with Phusion polymerase and primed from the SP2 site, and slow temperature ramps were applied to favor optimal annealing. The 12-nucleotide barcode on each molecule comprised two random hexamer sequences, both introduced before amplification and concatenated. A brief initial PCR introduced P5 and P7 adapter elements together with a second index, and a 23-cycle amplification PCR using P5s and P7 primers was subsequently performed. A total of 25 to 30 PCR cycles were applied to the libraries, which were quantified on a Qubit, sized on a Bioanalyzer, and diluted to approximately 3.6 nM. The normalized libraries were sequenced on an Illumina MiSeq using 2 x 250 paired-end kits. MinElute columns were the means by which the reverse transcription reactions were cleaned up, and the reactions were eluted into approximately 10 ul Tris-Cl. Adapter ligations were incubated for about 22 hours at 16 degrees C and subsequently purified with AMPure XP beads at a 1:1 ratio. In the paper's pipeline: Demultiplexed FASTQ files were processed with a modified Decombinator by which V, J, insert and barcode information was output. Sequences that shared a barcode but differed from the dominant sequence were discarded as errors, and original cDNA molecules were estimated by counting barcodes clustered at Levenshtein distance 3. The R packages ineq, vegan, igraph and RCytoscape were used for downstream analyses, with IMGT nomenclature and CDR3 definitions applied. V gene usage was calculated across distinct sequences, with every TCR tallied a single time to avoid skew from clonal expansion. Similarity networks connected unique CDR3 amino acid sequences within a donor whenever two sequences differed by a single Levenshtein edit. The authors compiled published HIV-specific CDR3s (around 88 alpha, several hundred beta) and CMV-specific CDR3s (approximately 13 alpha, over 200 beta) and searched for them in the repertoires. It was shown by random subsampling to size-matched repertoires that the decreased diversity of patients was not caused by their lower sequence numbers. Using fastp at Q25 and MiXCR, TCRdb reprocessed the public reads and kept productive beta chains. A single entry per CDR3 protein holds the most common genes and DNA from its merged rows. TCRdb's processing, not the authors' own work, is the source of the V and J calls. Recorded for this sample are under 15,000 distinct CDR3 sequences; around 9.9% of them occurred a single time. The top ten clones comprise around 6% of the sample.

Sample: blood. The chain couples TRBV29-1 to TRBJ1-1, with a weak D call of TRBD1 (5 bases match). The receptor was derived from an adult in good health. In nucleotide form, the sequence is TGCAGCGCCGGGACCGGGACGACTGAAGCTTTCTTT. Its product reads: CSAGTGTTEAFF.